This T cell receptor (beta chain) came from a study of cytomegalovirus exposure and HLA in healthy donors. The overall study: Genotyping of hundreds of donors showed that 65% to 90% belonged to the Caucasian-associated ancestry cluster.

In germline, CDR1 is MDHEN, CDR2 SYDVKM. This CDR3 region has 13 residues. V lost 10 bases, J lost 8 bases, and 11 bases stayed unmatched. Primers included in the PCR were 60 Vbeta and 13 Jbeta primers. Libraries were prepared by immunoSEQ multiplex PCR; TCRdb keeps only in-frame clonotypes and omits some of them. This sample has 90,000 to 130,000 clones, with 55% to 75% found just once. The table lists this clone with a few counts. The antigen remains undetermined. Study-level points and caveats: Analysis performed later found roughly 18,000 TCR beta sequences associated with HLA alleles at 0.05 false discovery rate.

The sample was PBMCs. The TCR comes from a man aged 25-45 years in good health and CMV-seropositive. This chain connects TRBV28 to TRBJ2-1; TRBD1 agrees at 7 bases. The CDR3 sequence: CAILDRAVHEQFF. In nucleotides, the CDR3 is TGTGCCATCTTAGACAGGGCAGTTCATGAGCAGTTCTTC.